Following are 30 T cell receptor beta chains from one sample sequenced in a study of regulatory T cells in long-lasting Graves disease. Time point specified: newly diagnosed GD, antithyroid drugs for less than 3 months. Scientists built the TCR library using RNA that was extracted from PBMCs. Assembly of TCR beta libraries relied on iRepertoire HTBI primers together with Arm-PCR of CDR3 regions. TCRdb recomputed calls from the multiplex PCR reads with MiXCR, one row per CDR3 protein. The profile shows 550,000 to 700,000 distinct CDR3 sequences, about 16% of them singletons. These data are also associated with another study on T cells in Graves' hyperthyroidism and ophthalmopathy.

The specimen comprised peripheral blood mononuclear cells (PBMCs), sampled at new diagnosis, from a patient treated with antithyroid drugs. These receptors originate from a young man with Graves disease.

The chain is built from TRBV5-4 and TRBJ2-3; tentative D call: TRBD2 (6 bases). The CDR3 runs to 14 residues. The V end lost 4 bases, the J end lost 3 bases, and 12 bases lay between the germline ends. Germline-derived CDR1 and CDR2 are SGHNT and YYREEE (reference sequence). The CDR3 bases are TGTGCCAGCAGCGGCGGGATCGAAACAGATACGCAGTATTTT. Residues: CASSGGIETDTQYF.

The CDR3 region has the DNA TGTGCCAGCAGAGGTCTTGGGGCAGGGAATGAAAAACTGTTTTTT. It is translated as CASRGLGAGNEKLFF. V and J are TRBV28 and TRBJ1-4; the D gene is possibly TRBD1 (5 bases). V shed 6 bases and J shed 5 bases, with 16 bases lying between them. The germline CDR1 and CDR2 sequences are MDHEN and SYDVKM. CDR3 length: 15 amino acids.

This clonotype was detected ten times or more. The rearrangement links TRBV2 to TRBJ2-7; D unclear. Germline values: CDR1 SNHLY, CDR2 FYNNEI. Trimming removed 3 bases from V and 3 bases from J, with 9 bases in between. This CDR3 region has 13 residues. The CDR3: CASSDARIYEQYF. CDR3 nucleotide sequence: TGTGCCAGCAGTGACGCCCGGATCTACGAGCAGTACTTC.

There are a few counts of this clonotype. V and J are TRBV25-1 and TRBJ2-1, with TRBD2 matching over 7 bases. Germline V gene data show CDR1 as MGHDK and CDR2 as SYGVNS. CDR3 length equals 14 residues. Losses at the gene ends were 8 bases for V and 10 bases for J; bases not matched to a gene: 14. CDR3 DNA: TGTGCCAGCGGGGGGGACCCCCGGTCTTCCGAGCAGTTCTTC. Translation gives CASGGDPRSSEQFF. The variable domain in full, with the rest retrieved from reference TRBV25-1 and TRBJ2-1, is EADIYQTPRYLVIGTGKKITLECSQTMGHDKMYWYQQDPGMELHLIHYSYGVNSTEKGDLSSESTVSRIRTEHFPLTLESARPSHTSQYLCASGGDPRSSEQFFGPGTRLTVL.

V usage is TRBV4-1 and J usage is TRBJ2-7, with D possibly matching TRBD2 (7 bases). Germline V gene lookup returns CDR1 MGHRA and CDR2 YSYEKL. The CDR3 runs 19 residues. V was cut by 0 bases and J by 9 bases, with 30 bases left in between. The DNA for the CDR3 is TGCGCCAGCAGCCAAGATCGGGGGGCGCGTGGGGCGGCAGGCATGCGGCAGTACTTC. Its protein is CASSQDRGARGAAGMRQYF.

Comment on this clonotype: The junction shows a germline mismatch at one end, possibly a read error. The V and J genes are TRBV15 and TRBJ2-5; 11 positions match TRBD1. CDR3 length: 17 residues. The germline V gene has CDR1 LNHNV and CDR2 YYDKDF (reference sequence). This chain's CDR3 is CATSTPSSGQGGEIQYF. The CDR3 region has the DNA TGTGCCACCAGCACCCCCTCCTCGGGACAGGGGGGTGAGATCCAGTACTTC.

The chain couples TRBV19 to TRBJ2-5; 11 bases fit TRBD2. The junction had 8 bases not matched to a gene; V was cut back by 3 bases and J by 5 bases. The length of the CDR3 is 16 residues. CDR1 and CDR2 (germline): LNHDA, SQIVND (reference sequence). CDR3 in amino acids: CASSMGLLAGGETQYF. The CDR3 nucleotides read TGTGCCAGTAGTATGGGGTTGCTAGCGGGAGGCGAGACCCAGTACTTC.

This clonotype was seen a few times. The rearrangement uses TRBV30 and TRBJ2-1; TRBD2 matches at 10 bases. The CDR3 covers 14 residues. Germline assignment: CDR1 GTSNPN and CDR2 SVGIG (reference sequence). J lost 9 bases, V lost 4 bases, and 9 bases had no gene match. The CDR3 sequence: CAWTRLAGAVEQFF. DNA for the CDR3: TGTGCCTGGACACGGCTAGCGGGAGCTGTTGAGCAGTTCTTC.

The chain couples TRBV14 to TRBJ2-1, with TRBD1 identical over 7 bases. CDR3 length equals 13 residues. Germline CDR1 is SGHDN and CDR2 is FVKESK. V lost 1 base, J lost 12 bases, and 6 bases stayed unmatched. CDR3 in amino acids: CASSQGPGTAQFF. In DNA, the CDR3 is TGTGCCAGCAGCCAAGGACCCGGGACAGCGCAGTTCTTC.

This clonotype showed up many times. The chain is built from TRBV20-1 and TRBJ2-5; 9 positions match TRBD1. Trimming removed 6 bases from V and 5 bases from J; junction bases left unmatched: 10. In germline, CDR1 is DFQATT, CDR2 SNEGSKA (reference sequence). This CDR3 is 14 amino acids long. The CDR3, as DNA: TGCAGTGCCCTCAGTGGGGACAGGGTTGAGACCCAGTACTTC. Its protein product is CSALSGDRVETQYF.

Note on this clonotype: This may stem from a read error, because a much larger clone lies one nucleotide away. This chain connects TRBV30 to TRBJ1-4; D ambiguous. The length of the CDR3 is 14 residues. CDR1 and CDR2 (germline): GTSNPN, SVGIG (reference sequence). Trimming took off 4 bases at V and 3 bases at J, with 12 bases between the two ends. CDR3 amino acids: CAWTGRKANEKLFF. The CDR3 nucleotides read TGTGCCTGGACTGGAAGGAAGGCTAATGAAAAACTGTTTTTT.

V gene TRBV27 combines with J gene TRBJ2-3; D remains ambiguous. This CDR3 contains 15 residues. The V gene's germline CDR1 is MNHEY and CDR2 SMNVEV (reference sequence). Trimming left V 8 bases short and J 0 bases short, with 15 bases between. CDR3 nucleotide sequence: TGTGCCAGCTTCCCCTCGGCGGATAGCACAGATACGCAGTATTTT. It codes for CASFPSADSTDTQYF.

This clonotype has at least ten counts. The chain uses TRBV5-5 and TRBJ1-5; possible D gene TRBD1, 6 bases. The CDR3 extends over 15 amino acids. The germline CDR1 and CDR2 sequences are SGHKS and YYEKEE (reference sequence). V was cut by 0 bases and J by 8 bases, with 15 bases left in between. For the CDR3, the DNA is TGTGCCAGCAGCTTGGCGCGTAGGACAGCGGAGCCCCAGCATTTT. As protein: CASSLARRTAEPQHF.

This rearrangement joins TRBV27 to TRBJ1-5; D is possibly TRBD1 (6 bases). This CDR3 spans 15 amino acids. Trimming took 2 bases from V and 4 from J, leaving 12 bases between them. The germline gives CDR1 MNHEY, CDR2 SMNVEV (reference sequence). CDR3 protein: CASSLRGGVNQPQHF. The DNA for the CDR3 is TGTGCCAGCAGTTTACGGGGGGGCGTGAATCAGCCCCAGCATTTT.

V and J are TRBV20-1 and TRBJ1-2; 8 bases match TRBD1. V gave up 6 bases and J gave up 4 bases; unmatched junction bases: 13. The CDR3 is made up of 15 amino acids. Germline CDR1 reads DFQATT; CDR2 reads SNEGSKA (reference sequence). The CDR3 sequence is CSAKPVGQALYGYTF. The CDR3 DNA follows: TGCAGTGCCAAGCCGGTGGGACAGGCCCTCTATGGCTACACCTTC.

This clonotype was detected a few times. The chain couples TRBV10-2 to TRBJ2-7; a weak D match, TRBD2 (5 bases). V shed 5 bases and J shed 0 bases, with 14 bases lying between them. Per germline, CDR1 WSHSY and CDR2 SAAADI. The CDR3 sequence is 15 residues long. As DNA, the CDR3 is TGCGCCAGCAGTATATCGGACTCAAGCTCCTACGAGCAGTACTTC. Translated: CASSISDSSSYEQYF.

The sample holds many counts of this clonotype. The chain uses TRBV6-1 and TRBJ1-2; TRBD1 might be the D (5 bases). Trimming removed 6 bases from V and 2 bases from J, with 13 bases in between. This CDR3 contains 14 residues. The germline gives CDR1 MNHNS, CDR2 SASEGT. CDR3 sequence (DNA): TGTGCCAGCAGCCCCGGACGGGGGAACTATGGCTACACCTTC. Protein product: CASSPGRGNYGYTF.

This clonotype has ten or more counts. The chain recombines TRBV2 with TRBJ2-2; D unresolved. CDR1 and CDR2 from the germline V gene are SNHLY and FYNNEI. V was trimmed by 6 bases and J by 7 bases, leaving 6 bases between them. CDR3 length: 11 amino acids. The CDR3 DNA is TGTGCCAGCAGATCAAACGGGGAGCTGTTTTTT. This gives the protein CASRSNGELFF.

This clonotype was found many times. V gene TRBV6-2 or TRBV6-3 combines with J gene TRBJ2-3; TRBD2 aligns across 14 bases. Trimming removed 5 bases from V and 2 bases from J; junction bases left unmatched: 9. CDR3 length: 18 residues. CDR1 and CDR2 (germline): MNHEY, SVGEGT. The CDR3 DNA sequence: TGTGCCAGCAGTCAACCTGGGACTAGCGGGAGTTACACAGATACGCAGTATTTT. Protein product: CASSQPGTSGSYTDTQYF.

This clonotype was counted a few times. This chain uses TRBV19 with TRBJ2-7; tentative D call: TRBD2 (5 bases). The length of the CDR3 is 13 residues. The V end lost 5 bases, the J end lost 7 bases, and 15 bases lay between the germline ends. Germline-derived CDR1 and CDR2 are LNHDA and SQIVND (reference sequence). CDR3 region: CASSSLEVGEQYF. The CDR3 coding sequence is TGTGCCAGTAGTTCACTAGAGGTCGGGGAGCAGTACTTC.

This clonotype showed up just a few times. The chain employs TRBV30 and TRBJ2-4, with D unresolved. The ends were cut back, 0 bases at V and 3 bases at J, with 6 bases in the middle. Germline V gene lookup returns CDR1 GTSNPN and CDR2 SVGIG (reference sequence). CDR3 size: 13 residues. The CDR3 bases are TGTGCCTGGAGTGTAGGGTACAAAAACATTCAGTACTTC. This gives the protein CAWSVGYKNIQYF.

This clonotype showed up many times. The chain joins TRBV29-1 to TRBJ2-7; TRBD2 is a possible D gene (6 bases). With 7 bases removed from V and 5 bases from J, the gap between germline ends came to 15 bases. The CDR3 spans 12 residues. Germline V CDR1 and CDR2: SQVTM, ANQGSEA. The CDR3 coding sequence is TGCAGCGGGGGACTCCTTGGGGACGAGCAGTACTTC. This encodes CSGGLLGDEQYF.

This clonotype was observed at least ten times. This sequence joins TRBV30 and TRBJ1-2, with D possibly being TRBD1 (6 bases). Germline CDR1 is GTSNPN and CDR2 is SVGIG (reference sequence). V lost 3 bases, J lost 4 bases, and 15 bases lay in between. The CDR3 sequence is 14 residues long. Here the CDR3 reads CAWRLTGQGYGYTF. CDR3 DNA: TGTGCCTGGAGACTGACGGGACAAGGCTATGGCTACACCTTC. Complete variable domain (other parts from reference TRBV30 and TRBJ1-2): SQTIHQWPATLVQPVGSPLSLECTVEGTSNPNLYWYRQAAGRGLQLLFYSVGIGQISSEVPQNLSASRPQDRQFILSSKKLLLSDSGFYLCAWRLTGQGYGYTFGSGTRLTVV.

This clonotype was seen a handful of times. This chain joins TRBV30 and TRBJ1-4; D uncertain. Trimming left V 3 bases short and J 3 bases short, with 17 bases between. The germline V gene has CDR1 GTSNPN and CDR2 SVGIG (reference sequence). The CDR3 covers 16 residues. CDR3 nucleotides: TGTGCCTGGAGCATCGACGGGAGGGCACCTAATGAAAAACTGTTTTTT. Translation gives CAWSIDGRAPNEKLFF.

This clonotype was picked up many times. The chain couples TRBV10-3 to TRBJ2-1; TRBD2 might be the D (6 bases). Germline V CDR1 and CDR2: ENHRY, SYGVKD. V shed 4 bases and J shed 7 bases, with 8 bases lying between them. The CDR3 covers 12 residues. The CDR3 reads CAISGTTNEQFF. CDR3 sequence (DNA): TGTGCCATCAGTGGGACTACTAATGAGCAGTTCTTC.

This clonotype was counted between two and nine times. The J gene is TRBJ1-5, the V gene TRBV29-1, with a weak D call TRBD1 (5 bases). Germline loops: CDR1 SQVTM, CDR2 ANQGSEA. V was trimmed by 3 bases and J by 9 bases, leaving 15 bases between them. The CDR3 consists of 13 residues. The CDR3 loop is CSVERQSEGPQHF. CDR3 DNA: TGCAGCGTTGAGAGACAGTCTGAGGGGCCCCAGCATTTT.

The CDR3, as DNA: TGTGCCTGGAGGGCGGGAGGTACAGATACGCAGTATTTT. Its translation is CAWRAGGTDTQYF. The chain employs TRBV30 and TRBJ2-3; 8 bases line up with TRBD2. V dropped 3 bases and J dropped 3; count of bases not matched to a gene: 2. The CDR3 covers 13 residues. The germline gives CDR1 GTSNPN, CDR2 SVGIG (reference sequence).

This clonotype was seen ten or more times. The chain is built from TRBV5-1 and TRBJ2-7; D gene unclear. V lost 2 bases and J lost 2, with 11 bases in between. The CDR3 is 14 amino acids. Germline V CDR1 and CDR2: SGHRS, YFSETQ. CDR3 sequence (DNA): TGCGCCAGCAGCTTCGAACATTTCACCTACGAGCAGTACTTC. As protein: CASSFEHFTYEQYF.

This clonotype appeared many times. The rearrangement joins TRBV3-1 to TRBJ1-4, with a possible D match to TRBD1 (6 bases). Per the germline V gene, CDR1 is LGHDT and CDR2 is YNNKEL (reference sequence). Trimming cost V 0 bases and J 7 bases, with 12 bases left between them. The CDR3 extends over 15 amino acids. DNA for the CDR3: TGTGCCAGCAGCCAAGAAGGGGGGGCTGCTGAAAAACTGTTTTTT. Amino acids: CASSQEGGAAEKLFF.

This clonotype was counted a few times. J is TRBJ1-2 and V is TRBV20-1; possibly TRBD1 for D (5 bases). CDR3 length equals 16 residues. Germline assignment: CDR1 DFQATT and CDR2 SNEGSKA (reference sequence). V lost 0 bases, J lost 3 bases, and 17 bases lay in between. The CDR3 loop is CSARDLGKGEHYGYTF. CDR3 bases: TGCAGTGCTAGAGATCTCGGAAAAGGGGAACACTATGGCTACACCTTC.